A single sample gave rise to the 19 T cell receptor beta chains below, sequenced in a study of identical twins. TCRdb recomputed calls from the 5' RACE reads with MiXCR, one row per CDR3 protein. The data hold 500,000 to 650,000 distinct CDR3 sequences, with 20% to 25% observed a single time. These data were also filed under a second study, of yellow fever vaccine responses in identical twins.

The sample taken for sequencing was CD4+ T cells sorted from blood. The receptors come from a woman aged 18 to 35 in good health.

DNA for the CDR3: TGTGCCAGCAGCCATACTTCAGAGACCCAGTACTTC. Translating it yields CASSHTSETQYF. The rearrangement joins TRBV3-1 to TRBJ2-5; D is uncertain. V was pared by 3 bases and J by 4 bases, with 6 bases between. The germline V gene has CDR1 LGHDT and CDR2 YNNKEL (reference sequence). The CDR3 is 12 amino acids.

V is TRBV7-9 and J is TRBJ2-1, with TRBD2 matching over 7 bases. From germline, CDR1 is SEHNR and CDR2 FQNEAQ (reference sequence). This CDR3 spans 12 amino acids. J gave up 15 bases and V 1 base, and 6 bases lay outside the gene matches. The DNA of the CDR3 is TGTGCCAGCAGCTTAGGGGGGGGTTATCGGTTCTTC. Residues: CASSLGGGYRFF.

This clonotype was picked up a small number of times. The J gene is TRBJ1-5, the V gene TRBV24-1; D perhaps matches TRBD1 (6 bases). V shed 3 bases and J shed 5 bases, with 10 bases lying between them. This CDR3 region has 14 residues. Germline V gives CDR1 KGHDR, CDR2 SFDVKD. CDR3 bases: TGTGCCACCAGTGATCACAGGGTCGATCAGCCCCAGCATTTT. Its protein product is CATSDHRVDQPQHF.

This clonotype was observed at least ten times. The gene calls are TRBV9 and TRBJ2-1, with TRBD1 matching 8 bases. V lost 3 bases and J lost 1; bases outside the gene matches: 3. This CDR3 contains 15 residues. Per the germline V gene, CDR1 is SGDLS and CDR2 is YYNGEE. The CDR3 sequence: CASSAGTGSYNEQFF. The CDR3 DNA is TGTGCCAGCAGCGCAGGGACAGGTTCCTACAATGAGCAGTTCTTC.

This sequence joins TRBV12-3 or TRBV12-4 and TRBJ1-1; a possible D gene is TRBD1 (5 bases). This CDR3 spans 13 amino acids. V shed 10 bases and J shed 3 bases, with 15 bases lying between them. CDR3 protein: CATLRGKDTEAFF. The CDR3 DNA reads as TGTGCCACCCTCCGGGGGAAGGACACTGAAGCTTTCTTT.

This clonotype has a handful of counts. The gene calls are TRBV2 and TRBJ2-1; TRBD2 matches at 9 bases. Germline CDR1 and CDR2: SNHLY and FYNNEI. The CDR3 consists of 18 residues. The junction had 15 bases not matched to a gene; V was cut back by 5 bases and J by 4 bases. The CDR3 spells CASSSRSMTSGFYNEQFF. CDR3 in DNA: TGTGCCAGCAGTTCCCGATCTATGACTAGCGGCTTTTACAATGAGCAGTTCTTC.

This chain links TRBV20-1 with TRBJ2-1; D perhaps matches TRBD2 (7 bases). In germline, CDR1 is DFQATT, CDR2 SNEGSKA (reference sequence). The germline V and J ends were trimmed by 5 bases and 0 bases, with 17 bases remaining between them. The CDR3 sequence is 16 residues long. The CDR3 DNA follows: TGCAGTGCTTTAGGGGGAGGGCCAGCCTCCTACAATGAGCAGTTCTTC. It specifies CSALGGGPASYNEQFF.

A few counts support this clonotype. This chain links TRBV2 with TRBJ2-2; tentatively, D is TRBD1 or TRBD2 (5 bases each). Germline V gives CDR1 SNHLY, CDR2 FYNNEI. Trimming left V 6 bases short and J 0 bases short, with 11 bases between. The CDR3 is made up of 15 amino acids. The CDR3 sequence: CASRQDSSNTGELFF. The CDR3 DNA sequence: TGTGCCAGCAGACAGGACTCGTCGAACACCGGGGAGCTGTTTTTT.

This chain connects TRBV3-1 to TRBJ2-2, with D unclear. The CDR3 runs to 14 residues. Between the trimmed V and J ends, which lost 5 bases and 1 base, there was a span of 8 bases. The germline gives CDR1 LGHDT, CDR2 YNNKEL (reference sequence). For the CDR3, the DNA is TGTGCCAGCAGCACAATCCAGAACACCGGGGAGCTGTTTTTT. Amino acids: CASSTIQNTGELFF.

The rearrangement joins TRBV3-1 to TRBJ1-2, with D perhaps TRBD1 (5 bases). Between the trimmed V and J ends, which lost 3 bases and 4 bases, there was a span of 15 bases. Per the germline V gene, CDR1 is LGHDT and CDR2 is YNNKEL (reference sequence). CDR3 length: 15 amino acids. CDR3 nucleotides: TGTGCCAGCAGCCACACTTCAGGGAACCTCTATGGCTACACCTTC. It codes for CASSHTSGNLYGYTF.

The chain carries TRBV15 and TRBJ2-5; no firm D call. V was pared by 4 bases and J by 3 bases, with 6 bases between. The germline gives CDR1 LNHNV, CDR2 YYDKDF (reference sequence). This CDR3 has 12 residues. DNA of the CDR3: TGTGCCACCAGCACTCCTGAAGAGACCCAGTACTTC. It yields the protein CATSTPEETQYF.

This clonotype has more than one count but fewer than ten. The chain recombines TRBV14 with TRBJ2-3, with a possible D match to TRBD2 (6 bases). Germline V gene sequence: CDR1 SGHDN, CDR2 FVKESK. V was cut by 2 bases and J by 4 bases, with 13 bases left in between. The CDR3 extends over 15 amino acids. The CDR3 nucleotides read TGTGCCAGCAGCCAACAGCGGGTTATCGCAGATACGCAGTATTTT. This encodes CASSQQRVIADTQYF.

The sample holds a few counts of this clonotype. The CDR3 is CASSLTGEVVDHNEQFF. The CDR3, as DNA: TGTGCCAGCAGCTTAACGGGGGAAGTAGTCGACCACAATGAGCAGTTCTTC. This chain links TRBV7-6 with TRBJ2-1; TRBD2 might be the D (6 bases). The V end was cut by 2 bases, the J end by 5 bases, with 19 bases between. This CDR3 spans 17 amino acids. Germline CDR1 reads SGHVS; CDR2 reads FNYEAQ.

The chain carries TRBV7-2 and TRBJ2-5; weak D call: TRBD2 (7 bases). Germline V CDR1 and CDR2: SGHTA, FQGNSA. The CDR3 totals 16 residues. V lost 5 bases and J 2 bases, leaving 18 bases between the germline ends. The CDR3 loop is CASSGGASPVQETQYF. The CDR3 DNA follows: TGTGCCAGCAGCGGGGGGGCTAGCCCTGTGCAAGAGACCCAGTACTTC.

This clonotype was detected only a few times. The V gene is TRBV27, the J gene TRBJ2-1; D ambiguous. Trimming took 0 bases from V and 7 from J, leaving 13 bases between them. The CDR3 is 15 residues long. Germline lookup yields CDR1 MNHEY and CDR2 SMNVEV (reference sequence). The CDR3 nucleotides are TGTGCCAGCAGTTTATCGACCACGGGTTTAAATGAGCAGTTCTTC. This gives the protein CASSLSTTGLNEQFF.

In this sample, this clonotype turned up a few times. CDR3 nucleotide sequence: TGTGCCATCAGTGAGGCCCGCTCCGAGCAGTACTTC. Its translation: CAISEARSEQYF. The rearrangement links TRBV10-3 to TRBJ2-7; no firm D call. This CDR3 comprises 12 residues. Per the germline V gene, CDR1 is ENHRY and CDR2 is SYGVKD. V lost 2 bases, J lost 6 bases, and 8 bases lay in between.

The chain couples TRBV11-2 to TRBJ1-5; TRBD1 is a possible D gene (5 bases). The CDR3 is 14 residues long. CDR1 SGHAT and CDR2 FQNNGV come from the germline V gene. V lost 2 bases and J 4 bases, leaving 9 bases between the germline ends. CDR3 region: CASSLSRQNQPQHF. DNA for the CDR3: TGTGCCAGCAGCTTATCTCGACAGAATCAGCCCCAGCATTTT. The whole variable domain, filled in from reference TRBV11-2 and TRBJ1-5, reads EAGVAQSPRYKIIEKRQSVAFWCNPISGHATLYWYQQILGQGPKLLIQFQNNGVVDDSQLPKDRFSAERLKGVDSTLKIQPAKLEDSAVYLCASSLSRQNQPQHFGDGTRLSIL.

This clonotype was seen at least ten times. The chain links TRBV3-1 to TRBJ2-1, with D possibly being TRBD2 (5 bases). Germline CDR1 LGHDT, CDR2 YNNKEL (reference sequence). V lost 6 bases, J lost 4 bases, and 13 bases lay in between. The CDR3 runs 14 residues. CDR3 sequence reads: CASSQETGYNEQFF. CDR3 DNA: TGTGCCAGCAGTCAGGAGACGGGGTACAATGAGCAGTTCTTC.

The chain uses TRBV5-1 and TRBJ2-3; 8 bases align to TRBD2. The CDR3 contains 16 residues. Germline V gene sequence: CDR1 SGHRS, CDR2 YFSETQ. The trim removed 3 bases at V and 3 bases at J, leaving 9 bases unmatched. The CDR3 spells CASSSKREIRTDTQYF. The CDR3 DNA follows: TGCGCCAGCAGCTCAAAGCGGGAGATTAGGACAGATACGCAGTATTTT.